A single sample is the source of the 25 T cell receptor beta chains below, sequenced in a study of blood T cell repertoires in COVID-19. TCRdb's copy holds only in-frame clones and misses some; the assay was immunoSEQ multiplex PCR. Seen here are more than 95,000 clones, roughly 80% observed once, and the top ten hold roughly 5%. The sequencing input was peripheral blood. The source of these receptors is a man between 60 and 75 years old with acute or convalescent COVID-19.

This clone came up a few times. DNA for the CDR3: TGCGCCAGCAGCCAAGGGGACAGGGGTTGGGAGACCCAGTACTTC. Translated, it gives CASSQGDRGWETQYF. The gene calls are TRBV4-1 and TRBJ2-5; 10 bases map to TRBD1. CDR1 MGHRA and CDR2 YSYEKL come from the germline V gene. The J segment lost 5 bases and the V segment lost 1 base, leaving 4 bases of the junction unmatched. The CDR3 runs to 15 residues.

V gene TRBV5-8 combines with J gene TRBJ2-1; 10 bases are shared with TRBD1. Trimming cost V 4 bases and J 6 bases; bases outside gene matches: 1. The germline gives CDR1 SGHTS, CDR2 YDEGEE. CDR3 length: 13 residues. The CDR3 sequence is CASSRDRGNEQFF. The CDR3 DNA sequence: TGTGCCAGCAGCCGGGACAGGGGCAATGAGCAGTTCTTC.

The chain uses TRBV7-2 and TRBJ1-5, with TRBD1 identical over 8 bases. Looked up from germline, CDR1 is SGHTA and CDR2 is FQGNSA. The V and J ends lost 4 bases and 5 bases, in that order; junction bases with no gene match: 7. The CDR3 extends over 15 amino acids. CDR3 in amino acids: CASSSAGGRDQPQHF. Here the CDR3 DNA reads TGTGCCAGCAGCTCCGCAGGGGGCAGGGATCAGCCCCAGCATTTT. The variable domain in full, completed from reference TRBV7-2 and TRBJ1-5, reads GAGVSQSPSNKVTEKGKDVELRCDPISGHTALYWYRQSLGQGLEFLIYFQGNSAPDKSGLPSDRFSAERTGGSVSTLTIQRTQQEDSAVYLCASSSAGGRDQPQHFGDGTRLSIL.

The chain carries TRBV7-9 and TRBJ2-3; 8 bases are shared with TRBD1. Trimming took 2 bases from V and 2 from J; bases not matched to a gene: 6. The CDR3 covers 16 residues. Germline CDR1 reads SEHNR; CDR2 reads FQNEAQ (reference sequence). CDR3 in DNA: TGTGCCAGCAGCTTATTGTGGACAGGGTCCACAGATACGCAGTATTTT. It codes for CASSLLWTGSTDTQYF.

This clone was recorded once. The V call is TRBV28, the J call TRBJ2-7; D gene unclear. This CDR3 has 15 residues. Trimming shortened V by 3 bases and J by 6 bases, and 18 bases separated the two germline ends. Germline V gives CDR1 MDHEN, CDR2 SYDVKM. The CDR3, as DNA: TGTGCCAGCAGTTTCCCCCTATGGAGCTATGGCGAGCAGTACTTC. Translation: CASSFPLWSYGEQYF.

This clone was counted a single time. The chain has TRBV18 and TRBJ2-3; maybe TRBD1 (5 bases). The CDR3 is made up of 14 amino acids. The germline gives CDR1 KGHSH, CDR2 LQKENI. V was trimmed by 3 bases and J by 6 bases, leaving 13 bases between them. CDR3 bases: TGTGCCAGCTCACCTTCCGGACATTCGGATACGCAGTATTTT. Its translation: CASSPSGHSDTQYF.

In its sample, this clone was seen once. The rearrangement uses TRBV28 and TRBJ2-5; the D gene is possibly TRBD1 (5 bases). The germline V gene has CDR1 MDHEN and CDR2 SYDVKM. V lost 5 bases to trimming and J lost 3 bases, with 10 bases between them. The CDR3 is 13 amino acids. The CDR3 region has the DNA TGTGCCAGCAGTCAGCTAGGGGAAGAGACCCAGTACTTC. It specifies CASSQLGEETQYF. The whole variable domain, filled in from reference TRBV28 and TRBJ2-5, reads DVKVTQSSRYLVKRTGEKVFLECVQDMDHENMFWYRQDPGLGLRLIYFSYDVKMKEKGDIPEGYSVSREKKERFSLILESASTNQTSMYLCASSQLGEETQYFGPGTRLLVL.

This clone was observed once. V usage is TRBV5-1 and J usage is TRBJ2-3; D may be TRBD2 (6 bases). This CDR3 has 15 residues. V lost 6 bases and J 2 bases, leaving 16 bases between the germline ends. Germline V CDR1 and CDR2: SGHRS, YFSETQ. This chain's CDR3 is CASTLAGGATDTQYF. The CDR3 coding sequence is TGCGCCAGCACCCTTGCCGGGGGAGCCACAGATACGCAGTATTTT.

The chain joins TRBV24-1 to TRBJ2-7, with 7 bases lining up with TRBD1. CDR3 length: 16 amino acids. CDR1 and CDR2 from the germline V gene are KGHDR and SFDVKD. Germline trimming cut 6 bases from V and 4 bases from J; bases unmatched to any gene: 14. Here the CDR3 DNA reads TGTGCCACCAGTCCAACTCCCGGGACAGAGGCTTACGAGCAGTACTTC. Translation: CATSPTPGTEAYEQYF.

CDR3 region: CSVRREGINEKLFF. CDR3 DNA sequence: TGCAGCGTCCGGAGGGAGGGCATTAATGAAAAACTGTTTTTT. The rearrangement uses TRBV29-1 and TRBJ1-4, with D unresolved. Per the germline V gene, CDR1 is SQVTM and CDR2 is ANQGSEA. V dropped 6 bases and J dropped 4 bases, with 15 bases sitting between them. This CDR3 has 14 amino acids.

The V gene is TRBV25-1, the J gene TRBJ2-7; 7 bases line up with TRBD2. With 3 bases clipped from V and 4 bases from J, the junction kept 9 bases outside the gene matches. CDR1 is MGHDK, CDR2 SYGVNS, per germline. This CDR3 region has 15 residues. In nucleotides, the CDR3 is TGTGCCAGCAGTGACCGAAGGGGCGGGGGATACGAGCAGTACTTC. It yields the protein CASSDRRGGGYEQYF.

CDR3 sequence (DNA): TGCGCCAGCAGCCTCCTTCCAACAGGGAGATCATACCAGCCCCAGCATTTT. Translation: CASSLLPTGRSYQPQHF. The V gene is TRBV4-1, the J gene TRBJ1-5, with D possibly being TRBD1 (6 bases). The germline V gene encodes CDR1 MGHRA and CDR2 YSYEKL. V was clipped by 4 bases and J by 7 bases, with 23 bases between them. This CDR3 is built from 17 residues.

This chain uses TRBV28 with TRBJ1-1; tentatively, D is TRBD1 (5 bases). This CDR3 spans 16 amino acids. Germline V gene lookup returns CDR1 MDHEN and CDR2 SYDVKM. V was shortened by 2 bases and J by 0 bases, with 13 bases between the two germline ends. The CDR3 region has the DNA TGTGCCAGCAGTTTAAAGATAATGGGGCTGAACACTGAAGCTTTCTTT. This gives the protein CASSLKIMGLNTEAFF.

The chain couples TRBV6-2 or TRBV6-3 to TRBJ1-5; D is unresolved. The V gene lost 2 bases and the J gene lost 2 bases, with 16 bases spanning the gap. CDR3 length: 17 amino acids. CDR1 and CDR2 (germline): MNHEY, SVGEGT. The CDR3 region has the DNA TGTGCCAGCAGTTACCTTTATGGCGGTTGGGGCAATCAGCCCCAGCATTTT. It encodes CASSYLYGGWGNQPQHF.

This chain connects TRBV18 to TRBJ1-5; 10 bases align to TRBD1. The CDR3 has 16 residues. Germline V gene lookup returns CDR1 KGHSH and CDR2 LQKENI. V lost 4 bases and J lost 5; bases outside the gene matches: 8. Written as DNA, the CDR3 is TGTGCCAGCTCACAAGGGACAGGGGTTGGGGATCAGCCCCAGCATTTT. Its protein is CASSQGTGVGDQPQHF.

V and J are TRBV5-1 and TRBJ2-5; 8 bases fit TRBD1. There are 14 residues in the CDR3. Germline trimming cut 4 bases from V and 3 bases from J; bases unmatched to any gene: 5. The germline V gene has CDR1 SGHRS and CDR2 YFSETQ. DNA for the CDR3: TGCGCCAGCAGCCCCGGACAGGGCGAAGAGACCCAGTACTTC. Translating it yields CASSPGQGEETQYF.

CDR3 residues: CASSSTGTSYQPQHF. The CDR3 DNA reads as TGTGCCAGCAGCTCAACCGGGACATCCTACCAGCCCCAGCATTTT. This chain links TRBV6-6 with TRBJ1-5, with D perhaps TRBD1 (6 bases). The CDR3 is made up of 15 amino acids. Germline-derived CDR1 and CDR2 are MNHNY and SVGAGI (reference sequence). V was cut by 6 bases and J by 7 bases, with 19 bases left in between.

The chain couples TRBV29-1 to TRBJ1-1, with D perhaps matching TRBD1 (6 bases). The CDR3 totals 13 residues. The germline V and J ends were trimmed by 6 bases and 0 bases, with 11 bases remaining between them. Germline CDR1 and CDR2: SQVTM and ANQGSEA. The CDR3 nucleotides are TGCAGCGTGTCCGGGACACTGAACACTGAAGCTTTCTTT. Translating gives CSVSGTLNTEAFF.

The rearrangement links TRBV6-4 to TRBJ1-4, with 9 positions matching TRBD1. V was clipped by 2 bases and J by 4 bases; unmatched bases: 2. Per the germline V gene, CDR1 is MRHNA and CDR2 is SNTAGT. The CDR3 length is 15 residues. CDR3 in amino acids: CASSDRDRVNEKLFF. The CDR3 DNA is TGTGCCAGCAGTGACCGGGACAGGGTTAATGAAAAACTGTTTTTT.

The CDR3 sequence is CASSVEGAGLYGYTF. The CDR3 DNA is TGTGCCAGCAGCGTAGAGGGGGCCGGGCTCTATGGCTACACCTTC. The V and J genes are TRBV7-8 and TRBJ1-2; 7 bases are a match to TRBD1. The germline gives CDR1 SGHVS, CDR2 FQNEAQ. The junction had 10 bases not matched to a gene; V was cut back by 5 bases and J by 4 bases. The CDR3 covers 15 residues.

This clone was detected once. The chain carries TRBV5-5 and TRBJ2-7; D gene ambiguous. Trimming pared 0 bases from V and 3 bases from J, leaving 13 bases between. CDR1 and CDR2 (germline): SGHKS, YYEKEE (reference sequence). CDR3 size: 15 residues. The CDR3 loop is CASSLAALHNYEQYF. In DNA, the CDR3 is TGTGCCAGCAGCTTGGCCGCACTACACAACTACGAGCAGTACTTC.

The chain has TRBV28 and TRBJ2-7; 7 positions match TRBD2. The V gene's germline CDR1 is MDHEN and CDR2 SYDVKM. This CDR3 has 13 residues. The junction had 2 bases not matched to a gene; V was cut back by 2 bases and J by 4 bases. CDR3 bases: TGTGCCAGCAGTTTACTGCGGGAGTACGAGCAGTACTTC. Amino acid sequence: CASSLLREYEQYF.

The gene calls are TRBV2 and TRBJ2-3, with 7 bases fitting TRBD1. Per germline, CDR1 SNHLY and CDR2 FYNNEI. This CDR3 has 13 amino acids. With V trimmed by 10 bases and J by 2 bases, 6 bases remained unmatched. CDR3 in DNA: TGTGCCATCGGACAGGAGTACACAGATACGCAGTATTTT. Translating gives CAIGQEYTDTQYF.

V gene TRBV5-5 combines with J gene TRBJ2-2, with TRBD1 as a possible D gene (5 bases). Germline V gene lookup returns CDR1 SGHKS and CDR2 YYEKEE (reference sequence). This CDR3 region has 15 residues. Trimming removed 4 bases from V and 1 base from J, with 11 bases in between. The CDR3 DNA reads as TGTGCCAGCAGCCCGCGCAGGGTGAACACCGGGGAGCTGTTTTTT. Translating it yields CASSPRRVNTGELFF.

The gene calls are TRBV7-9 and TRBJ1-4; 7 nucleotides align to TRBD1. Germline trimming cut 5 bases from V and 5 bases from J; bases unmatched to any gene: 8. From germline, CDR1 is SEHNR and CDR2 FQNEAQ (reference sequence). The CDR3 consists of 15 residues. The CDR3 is CASSNTGAENEKLFF. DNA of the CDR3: TGTGCCAGCAGCAATACAGGGGCGGAAAATGAAAAACTGTTTTTT.